This TCR beta chain comes out of a study of neurological immune-mediated disorders. Regarding the study as a whole: Private repertoires in all groups were suggested by the finding that expanded clones across subjects shared no CDR3 amino acid sequences. HTLV-1-associated myelopathy led in TCR clonal expansion, while multiple sclerosis ranked lowest, below healthy controls.

TCRdb redid the calling of the 5' RACE reads with MiXCR, one entry per CDR3 protein. Counted here are 90,000 to 150,000 distinct CDR3 sequences, 3% to 3.5% occurring once; the ten biggest clones make up 1% to 1.5%. With V trimmed by 2 bases and J by 6 bases, 3 bases remained unmatched. Germline V lookup: CDR1 SEHNR, CDR2 FQNEAQ (reference sequence). The CDR3 totals 14 residues. The table lists this clonotype with many counts. Its antigen is unidentified. The source of this sequence is a woman aged 25 to 39 with multiple sclerosis. This chain connects TRBV7-9 to TRBJ2-1; 8 positions agree with TRBD1. What was sequenced was PBMCs. CDR3 coding DNA: TGTGCCAGCAGCTTATTCGGGACAGGCAATGAGCAGTTCTTC. Its protein product is CASSLFGTGNEQFF.